The source of this T cell receptor (beta chain) is a study of cytomegalovirus exposure and HLA in healthy donors. Points on this clone: Other nucleotide sequences from this sample produce the same CDR3.

This CDR3 contains 14 residues. Per the germline V gene, CDR1 is WSHSY and CDR2 is SAAADI. The V and J ends lost 4 bases and 4 bases, in that order; junction bases with no gene match: 3. PCR primers comprised 60 Vbeta and 13 Jbeta primers. Using immunoSEQ multiplex PCR, the repertoire was profiled, and TCRdb retains in-frame clones only, with some absent. The sample yields approximately 100,000 clones, around 70% seen once. The sample consisted of PBMCs. This clonotype originated in a man in his forties in good health and CMV-seropositive. The rearrangement uses TRBV10-2 and TRBJ2-1; 8 bases are a match to TRBD2. The CDR3 region has the DNA TGCGCCAGCAGTGTTTCTAGCGGGTACAATGAGCAGTTCTTC. This translates into CASSVSSGYNEQFF.